This entry lists 14 T cell receptor beta chains sequenced from one sample in a study of early T cells in non-severe SARS-CoV-2 infection. TCRdb fed the 5' RACE reads into MiXCR, producing one record per CDR3 protein. The sample yields about 49,000 distinct CDR3 sequences, 12% seen once. The sequenced material came from whole blood. These receptors all come from an adult who was a healthcare worker with PCR-confirmed SARS-CoV-2 infection or an uninfected control (not recorded which).

This clonotype was picked up many times. The J gene is TRBJ1-1, the V gene TRBV27, with D hard to call. V lost 4 bases, J lost 3 bases, and 9 bases lay in between. The V gene's germline CDR1 is MNHEY and CDR2 SMNVEV (reference sequence). The CDR3 is made up of 13 amino acids. CDR3 residues: CASSYGRDTEAFF. The DNA of the CDR3 is TGTGCCAGCAGTTACGGACGGGACACTGAAGCTTTCTTT.

The CDR3 reads CAITGQRDTEAFF. The DNA of the CDR3 is TGTGCCATCACCGGACAGCGAGACACTGAAGCTTTCTTT. The rearrangement joins TRBV10-3 to TRBJ1-1; D is perhaps TRBD1 (6 bases). V lost 7 bases, J lost 3 bases, and 12 bases lay in between. This CDR3 is 13 amino acids long. Germline V gene sequence: CDR1 ENHRY, CDR2 SYGVKD.

Ten or more counts support this clonotype. The chain recombines TRBV6-2 or TRBV6-3 with TRBJ2-3; 13 bases map to TRBD2. CDR1 and CDR2 from the germline V gene are MNHEY and SVGEGT. V dropped 6 bases and J dropped 5; count of bases not matched to a gene: 8. The CDR3 extends over 16 amino acids. The CDR3 sequence: CASRELAGGPGDTQYF. In DNA, the CDR3 is TGTGCCAGCAGAGAACTAGCGGGGGGGCCTGGAGATACGCAGTATTTT.

This chain joins TRBV6-1 and TRBJ1-2; no firm D call. V lost 8 bases to trimming and J lost 3 bases, with 16 bases between them. This CDR3 has 14 amino acids. The germline gives CDR1 MNHNS, CDR2 SASEGT. The CDR3, as DNA: TGTGCCAGCGGACGACTTATGACCGACTATGGCTACACCTTC. Its translation: CASGRLMTDYGYTF.

This clonotype was detected many times. The V gene is TRBV6-6, the J gene TRBJ2-5, with D unclear. V was shortened by 3 bases and J by 1 base, with 9 bases between the two germline ends. The CDR3 has 14 residues. Germline V gives CDR1 MNHNY, CDR2 SVGAGI (reference sequence). The CDR3 spells CASSYKLSQETQYF. Written as DNA, the CDR3 is TGTGCCAGCAGTTATAAACTCTCCCAAGAGACCCAGTACTTC.

This clonotype was picked up many times. This chain uses TRBV18 with TRBJ1-2; D not certain. V lost 0 bases and J 2 bases, leaving 10 bases between the germline ends. The CDR3 length is 15 residues. From germline, CDR1 is KGHSH and CDR2 LQKENI. CDR3 DNA sequence: TGTGCCAGCTCACCACCGGTGGCGGGGAACTATGGCTACACCTTC. Translating gives CASSPPVAGNYGYTF.

The chain couples TRBV11-2 to TRBJ2-1, with unresolved D. Germline CDR1 SGHAT, CDR2 FQNNGV. The V end lost 11 bases, the J end lost 3 bases, and 8 bases lay between the germline ends. This CDR3 comprises 11 residues. The CDR3 sequence: CAVSLYNEQFF. The CDR3 nucleotides read TGTGCCGTTAGCCTCTACAATGAGCAGTTCTTC. The complete variable domain, with remaining parts taken from reference TRBV11-2 and TRBJ2-1, reads EAGVAQSPRYKIIEKRQSVAFWCNPISGHATLYWYQQILGQGPKLLIQFQNNGVVDDSQLPKDRFSAERLKGVDSTLKIQPAKLEDSAVYLCAVSLYNEQFFGPGTRLTVL.

At least ten counts were recorded for this clonotype. The rearrangement joins TRBV6-2 or TRBV6-3 to TRBJ2-1, with TRBD2 matching over 13 bases. The J segment lost 9 bases and the V segment lost 6 bases, leaving 5 bases of the junction unmatched. Germline V gives CDR1 MNHEY, CDR2 SVGEGT. The CDR3 consists of 14 residues. The DNA of the CDR3 is TGTGCCAGCAGACGGACTAGCGGGAGCGGTGAGCAGTTCTTC. Translation gives CASRRTSGSGEQFF.

This clonotype was seen repeatedly, ten times or more. The rearrangement links TRBV20-1 to TRBJ2-3, with 9 bases fitting TRBD2. V dropped 0 bases and J dropped 2; count of bases not matched to a gene: 6. CDR1 is DFQATT, CDR2 SNEGSKA, per germline (reference sequence). The CDR3 extends over 16 amino acids. CDR3 protein: CSARDEAGGDTDTQYF. Here the CDR3 DNA reads TGCAGTGCTAGAGATGAAGCGGGGGGAGACACAGATACGCAGTATTTT.

This sequence joins TRBV11-3 and TRBJ2-3, with 7 bases lining up with TRBD2. Trimming at V came to 5 bases and at J to 2 bases, leaving 7 bases not matched to a gene. The CDR3 has 15 amino acids. The V gene's germline CDR1 is SGHNT and CDR2 YENEEA. CDR3 nucleotides: TGTGCCAGCAGCCCTGGGGGGGGACCCACAGATACGCAGTATTTT. Its protein is CASSPGGGPTDTQYF.

This clonotype was seen at least ten times. The gene calls are TRBV6-5 and TRBJ2-5; D not resolved. Trimming pared 5 bases from V and 4 bases from J, leaving 5 bases between. This CDR3 is 11 amino acids long. Germline V CDR1 and CDR2: MNHEY, SVGAGI. CDR3 loop: CASSSLETQYF. Written as DNA, the CDR3 is TGTGCCAGCAGTAGTCTAGAGACCCAGTACTTC.

This clonotype has at least ten counts. This chain links TRBV7-6 with TRBJ2-7; tentatively, D is TRBD2 (5 bases). The CDR3 extends over 12 amino acids. Germline loops: CDR1 SGHVS, CDR2 FNYEAQ. V was shortened by 4 bases and J by 3 bases, with 7 bases between the two germline ends. DNA for the CDR3: TGTGCCAGCAGCTCAGACTACTACGAGCAGTACTTC. Its translation: CASSSDYYEQYF.

This clonotype showed up just a few times. The CDR3 nucleotides are TGTGCCAGTAGTATGGCGGGGTTCACCGGGGAGCTGTTTTTT. It translates to CASSMAGFTGELFF. The V gene is TRBV19, the J gene TRBJ2-2, with D possibly TRBD2 on 6 matching bases. Trimming left V 3 bases short and J 4 bases short, with 9 bases between. CDR1 LNHDA and CDR2 SQIVND come from the germline V gene (reference sequence). CDR3 length: 14 amino acids.

The sample holds many counts of this clonotype. This chain joins TRBV4-1 and TRBJ2-2, with 7 bases identical to TRBD2. V lost 2 bases, J lost 0 bases, and 9 bases stayed unmatched. This CDR3 has 18 residues. Per the germline V gene, CDR1 is MGHRA and CDR2 is YSYEKL. The CDR3 reads CASSQLGLVLANTGELFF. CDR3 coding DNA: TGCGCCAGCAGCCAATTAGGACTAGTTCTCGCGAACACCGGGGAGCTGTTTTTT.